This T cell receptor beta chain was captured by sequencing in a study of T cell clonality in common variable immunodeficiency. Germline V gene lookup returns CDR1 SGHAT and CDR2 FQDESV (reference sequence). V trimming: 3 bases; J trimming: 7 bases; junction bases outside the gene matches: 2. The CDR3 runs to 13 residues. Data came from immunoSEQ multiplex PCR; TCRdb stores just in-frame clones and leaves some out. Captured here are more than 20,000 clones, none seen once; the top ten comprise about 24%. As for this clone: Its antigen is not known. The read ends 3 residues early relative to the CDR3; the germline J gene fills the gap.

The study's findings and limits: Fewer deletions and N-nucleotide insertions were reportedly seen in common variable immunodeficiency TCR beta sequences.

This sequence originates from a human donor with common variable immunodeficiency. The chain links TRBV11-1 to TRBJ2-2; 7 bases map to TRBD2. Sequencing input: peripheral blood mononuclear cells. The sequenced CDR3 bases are TGTGCCAGCAGCTTTGGGGGGGTCGGGGAG. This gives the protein CASSFGGVGE. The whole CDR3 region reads CASSFGGVGELFF.